One and the same sample provided the 3 T cell receptor beta chains below, sequenced in a study of post-analysis software for immune sequencing data. Prepared TCR beta cDNA libraries contained unique molecular identifiers. TCRdb reprocessed the PCR reads via MiXCR and lists one record per CDR3 protein. The sample has around 160,000 distinct CDR3 sequences; around 36% are singletons. Specimen: blood, collected after autologous hematopoietic stem cell transplantation. The receptors come from a girl between 10 and 17 years old with multiple sclerosis.

The chain combines TRBV5-1 with TRBJ2-5, with 7 nucleotides matching TRBD2. Unmatched junction bases numbered 4, after V lost 0 bases and J lost 2 bases. CDR1 SGHRS and CDR2 YFSETQ come from the germline V gene. The CDR3 runs 15 residues. The CDR3 loop is CASSLAGGEQETQYF. In DNA, the CDR3 is TGCGCCAGCAGCTTGGCGGGGGGTGAACAAGAGACCCAGTACTTC.

The V and J genes are TRBV5-1 and TRBJ2-1, with no clear D. The CDR3 loop spans 15 amino acids. V lost 3 bases and J 6 bases, leaving 16 bases between the germline ends. Germline V lookup: CDR1 SGHRS, CDR2 YFSETQ. CDR3 in amino acids: CASSSQFDSTNEQFF. The DNA for the CDR3 is TGCGCCAGCAGCTCCCAATTTGACTCCACCAATGAGCAGTTCTTC.

This clonotype was found a few times. The V gene is TRBV7-3, the J gene TRBJ2-2, with 7 positions matching TRBD1. CDR1 is SGHTA, CDR2 FQGTGA, per germline. V was clipped by 5 bases and J by 5 bases; unmatched bases: 2. This CDR3 contains 13 residues. The CDR3 spells CASSEQGTGELFF. CDR3 coding DNA: TGTGCCAGCAGCGAACAGGGGACCGGGGAGCTGTTTTTT.